A selection of T cell receptor beta chains follows, all from one sample in a study of blood T cell repertoires in COVID-19. Sequencing was performed with immunoSEQ multiplex PCR; in TCRdb, only in-frame clones are kept and a portion is missing. The sample shows more than 11,000 clones, approximately 87% of them seen only once. The source material was peripheral blood. The source of these receptors is a man aged 40-50 years with active or convalescent COVID-19. CDR3s include the opening cysteine and the closing phenylalanine or tryptophan. D genes are given only for firm matches. Where a row states a size, it is once, few, many or the class of an expanded clone; other rows omit it.

v_call,d_call,j_call,clone_size,cdr3_nt,cdr3_aa
TRBV13,TRBD1,TRBJ1-1,NA,TGTGCCAGCAGCTTCCTGGATCAGGGGGTGCCCCGCGGAGCTTTCTTT,CASSFLDQGVPRGAFF
TRBV14,NA,TRBJ2-3,once,TGTGCCAGCAGCCATCAAGGCAGGGATACGCAGTATTTT,CASSHQGRDTQYF
TRBV19,TRBD2,TRBJ2-1,NA,TGTGCCAGTAGTCGGGGGGGGGCATCCAATGAGCAGTTCTTC,CASSRGGASNEQFF
TRBV18,NA,TRBJ1-2,once,TGTGCCAGCACTATGGATCTGCATGGCTACACCTTC,CASTMDLHGYTF
TRBV5-5,TRBD1,TRBJ2-5,NA,TGTGCCAGCACCAGGGACAGGGGTCGGGAGACCCAGTACTTC,CASTRDRGRETQYF
TRBV6-6,NA,TRBJ1-1,NA,TGTGCCAGCAGTCTGGGACAAGCCACTGAAGCTTTCTTT,CASSLGQATEAFF
TRBV1,NA,TRBJ2-7,NA,TGCACCAGCAGCCAGAGACAGGGGGGGAACGGCGAGCAGTACTTC,CTSSQRQGGNGEQYF
TRBV9,TRBD1,TRBJ1-2,NA,TGTGCCAGCAGCGTTCGGGACAGGGGATTTGGCTACACCTTC,CASSVRDRGFGYTF
TRBV6-5,NA,TRBJ2-5,NA,TGTGCCAGCATCCCCGGCGGGCGGGGACAAGAGACCCAGTACTTC,CASIPGGRGQETQYF
TRBV5-4,NA,TRBJ1-2,medium-sized,TGTGCCAGCAGCTCCCTAAGCGCTGGCTACACCTTC,CASSSLSAGYTF
TRBV5-1,TRBD1,TRBJ2-7,NA,TGCGCCAGCAGCCAGACCAAGACAGGGTCGGGCTCCTACGAGCAGTACTTC,CASSQTKTGSGSYEQYF
TRBV6-5,TRBD2,TRBJ2-3,NA,TGTGCCTCGCAGTCTAGCGGGGGATTAGATACGCAGTATTTT,CASQSSGGLDTQYF
TRBV5-1,TRBD1,TRBJ1-3,few,TGCGCCAGCAGCTTGGCTCCCGGGACAGGGGGAAACACCATATATTTT,CASSLAPGTGGNTIYF
TRBV25-1,NA,TRBJ1-2,NA,TGTGCCAGCAGTGAAGGCCCAGGGCGGAGTGGCTACACCTTC,CASSEGPGRSGYTF
TRBV19,TRBD1,TRBJ2-7,NA,TGTGCCAGTAGTTCTGACAGGGGGCCCTACGAGCAGTACTTC,CASSSDRGPYEQYF
TRBV3-1/TRBV3-2,NA,TRBJ2-3,NA,TGTGCCAGCAGCCAAGCTGGAGGGGATACGCAGTATTTT,CASSQAGGDTQYF
TRBV5-1,TRBD2,TRBJ2-7,NA,TGCGCCAGCAGCCCCGCACAGGGACTAGCGGGGGGTTCCTACGAGCAGTACTTC,CASSPAQGLAGGSYEQYF
TRBV11-2,NA,TRBJ2-3,NA,TGTGCCACCCGACGGGGGTCGTCAGATACGCAGTATTTT,CATRRGSSDTQYF
TRBV11-2,TRBD2,TRBJ2-1,NA,TGTGCCAGCAGTTTTAGCGGGAACCACAATGAGCAGTTCTTC,CASSFSGNHNEQFF
TRBV9,NA,TRBJ1-6,few,TGTGCCAGCAGCGGAGAGGGTGCTTCACCCCTCCACTTT,CASSGEGASPLHF
TRBV28,NA,TRBJ1-2,NA,TGTGCCAGCAGTCGGGACACATGGTATGGCTACACCTTC,CASSRDTWYGYTF
TRBV27,NA,TRBJ2-1,NA,TGTGCCAGCAGTTTGGAGGGGGGGGGTTGGAATGAGCAGTTCTTC,CASSLEGGGWNEQFF
TRBV2,TRBD1,TRBJ1-1,NA,TGTGCCAGCAGTGAAGGCCTTGGGACAGCTATGAACACTGAAGCTTTCTTT,CASSEGLGTAMNTEAFF
TRBV4-2,TRBD2,TRBJ2-5,NA,TGTGCCAGCAGCCCCCCGGGGGGGAGGGAGACCCAGTACTTC,CASSPPGGRETQYF
TRBV6-4,NA,TRBJ2-1,NA,TGTGCCAGCAGTGAATTGTACGAGGGTCACGTCGATGAGCAGTTCTTC,CASSELYEGHVDEQFF
TRBV19,TRBD1,TRBJ1-6,NA,TGTGCCAGTGCGGGACAGGGGAACTCACCCCTCCACTTT,CASAGQGNSPLHF
TRBV4-2,TRBD2,TRBJ2-7,NA,TGTGCCAGCAGCCTCCAGACTAGCGGGGGCCCCAACAACTACGAGCAGTACTTC,CASSLQTSGGPNNYEQYF
TRBV10-1,NA,TRBJ2-7,NA,TGCGCCAGCAGTCGTAGACAGAACTACGAGCAGTACTTC,CASSRRQNYEQYF